This TCR beta chain was retrieved from a study of beta chain features in type 1 diabetes. Whole-study results and caveats: When Type 1 diabetes patients were examined, their TCRB CDR3s proved moderately but significantly shorter in all four CD4+ subsets.

As every portion of the isolated RNA was reverse transcribed, the sequencing read expressed TCRB transcripts. Profiling relied on immunoSEQ multiplex PCR, and the TCRdb table lists in-frame clones only, not all of them. The table records under 400,000 clones, roughly 12% of them present only once. Germline lookup yields CDR1 MGHDK and CDR2 SYGVNS. V gave up 6 bases and J gave up 4 bases; unmatched junction bases: 3. The CDR3 is 14 residues long. A word on this clone: Its antigen is still unknown.

The sample taken for sequencing was naive CD4+ T cells from blood. This TCR derives from a woman between 18 and 29 years old with type 1 diabetes. The chain combines TRBV25-1 with TRBJ2-1, with TRBD2 identical over 10 bases. The CDR3 DNA reads TGTGCCAGCAGGGGGACTAGCGAATACAATGAGCAGTTCTTC. Translated: CASRGTSEYNEQFF.